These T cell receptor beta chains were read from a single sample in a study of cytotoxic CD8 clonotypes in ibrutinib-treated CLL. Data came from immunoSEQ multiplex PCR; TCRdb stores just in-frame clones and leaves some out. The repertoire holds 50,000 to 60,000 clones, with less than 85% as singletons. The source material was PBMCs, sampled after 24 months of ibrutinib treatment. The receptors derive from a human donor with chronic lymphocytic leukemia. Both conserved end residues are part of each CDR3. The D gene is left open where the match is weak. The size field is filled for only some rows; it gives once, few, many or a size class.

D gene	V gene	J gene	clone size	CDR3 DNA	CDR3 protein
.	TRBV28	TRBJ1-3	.	TGTGCCAGCAGTCCGGGCCCGGCGAACACCATATATTTT	CASSPGPANTIYF
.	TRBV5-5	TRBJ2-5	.	TGTGCCAGCAGCTTGGAGGAGGAAGAGACCCAGTACTTC	CASSLEEEETQYF
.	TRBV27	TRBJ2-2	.	TGTGCCAGCAGTTTTTGGCCAAAAACCACCGGGGAGCTGTTTTTT	CASSFWPKTTGELFF
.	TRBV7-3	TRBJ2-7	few	TGTGCCAGCAGCGTTCTCTCGGACAGCTCCTACGAGCAGTACTTC	CASSVLSDSSYEQYF
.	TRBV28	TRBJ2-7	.	TGTGCCAGCAGTTTAGGGTTGCTCGGACGAAGAGCCTTC	CASSLGLLGRRAF
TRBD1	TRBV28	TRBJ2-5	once	TGTGCCAGCAGTCACCCCCCGGGACAGCAAGAGACCCAGTACTTC	CASSHPPGQQETQYF
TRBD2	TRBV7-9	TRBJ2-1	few	TGTGCCAGCAGCTTACTAGCGGCTTTTAGTGAGCAGTTCTTC	CASSLLAAFSEQFF
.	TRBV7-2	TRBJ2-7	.	TGTGCCAGCAGCTTAGTTCCCCCTTTGTTGGGTGGCGAGCAGTACTTC	CASSLVPPLLGGEQYF
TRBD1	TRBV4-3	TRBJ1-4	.	TGCGCCAGCAGCCACACCCAAAAATGGCGGACAGGGGGGGAAAAACTGTTTTTT	CASSHTQKWRTGGEKLFF
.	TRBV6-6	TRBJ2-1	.	TGTGCCAGCAGTTACGGTGGTCTAGCGCGCAATGAGCAGTTCTTC	CASSYGGLARNEQFF
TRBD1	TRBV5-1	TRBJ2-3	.	TGCGCCAGCAGCTTGGCCCCGACAGGGGCAGATACGCAGTATTTT	CASSLAPTGADTQYF
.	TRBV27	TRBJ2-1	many	TGTGCCAGCAGTTCCGGACGTAGAGACTACAATGAGCAGTTCTTC	CASSSGRRDYNEQFF
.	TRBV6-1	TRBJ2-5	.	TGTGCCAGCAGTAAAGACGCCCCCAAGGTGCAAGAGACCCAGTACTTC	CASSKDAPKVQETQYF
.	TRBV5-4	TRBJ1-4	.	TGTGCCAGCAGCGACTCCGGGACGGCTAATGAAAAACTGTTTTTT	CASSDSGTANEKLFF
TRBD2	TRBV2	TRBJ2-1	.	TGTGCCAGCAGGGGACTAGCGGGATGGAACAATGAGCAGTTCTTC	CASRGLAGWNNEQFF
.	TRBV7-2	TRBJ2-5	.	TGTGCCAGCAGCCCAAGCGATTTCGAGACCCAGTACTTC	CASSPSDFETQYF
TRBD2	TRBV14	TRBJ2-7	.	TGTGCCAGCAGCTATGCTTCTAGCGGGGGGTACGAGCAGTACTTC	CASSYASSGGYEQYF
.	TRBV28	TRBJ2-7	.	TGTGCCAGCACGGACAGAGGGTACGAGCAGTACTTC	CASTDRGYEQYF
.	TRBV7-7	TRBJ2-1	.	TGTGCCAGCAGCCTCCGCGAGGGCTCCTACAATGAGCAGTTCTTC	CASSLREGSYNEQFF
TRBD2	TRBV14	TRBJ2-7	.	TGTGCCAGCAGCCAAGCTCGCGGAGGACTAGCGCGAGCCACTTCCTGGGAGCAGTACTTC	CASSQARGGLARATSWEQYF
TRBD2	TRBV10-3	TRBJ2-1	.	TGTGCCATCGAGAATAGCGGGCGGCAGTCCCACAATGAGCAGTTCTTC	CAIENSGRQSHNEQFF
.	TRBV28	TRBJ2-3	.	TGTGCCAGCATTGCGACAGAAACTAGCACAGATACGCAGTATTTT	CASIATETSTDTQYF
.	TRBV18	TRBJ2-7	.	TGTGCCAGCTCACCTAACCAAGGACAGCTCTACGAGCAGTACTTC	CASSPNQGQLYEQYF
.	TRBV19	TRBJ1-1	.	TGTGCCAGTAGTTCCCCCACTGAAGCTTTCTTT	CASSSPTEAFF
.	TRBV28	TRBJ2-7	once	TGTGCCAGCAGCCCCGGACAGCCGCCCTACGAGCAGTACTTC	CASSPGQPPYEQYF
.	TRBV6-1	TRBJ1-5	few	TGTGCCAGCAGCGGGACACACAATCAGCCCCAGCATTTT	CASSGTHNQPQHF
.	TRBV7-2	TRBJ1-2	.	TGTGCCAGCAGCTTAGCGGGGCAGGGATCCTATGGCTACACCTTC	CASSLAGQGSYGYTF
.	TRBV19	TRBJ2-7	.	TGTGCCAGCGGGAGACAGGGACTATCCTACGAGCAGTACTTC	CASGRQGLSYEQYF
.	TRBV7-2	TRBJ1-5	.	TGTGCCAGCAGCTTTGCGGGGAATAGCAATCAGCCCCAGCATTTT	CASSFAGNSNQPQHF
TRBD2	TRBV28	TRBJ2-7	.	TGTGCCAGCAGTTTACCCAGGCGGGGGTCCTCCTACGAGCAGTACTTC	CASSLPRRGSSYEQYF
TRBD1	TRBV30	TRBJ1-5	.	TGTGCCTGGAGGAAGACAGGGGGCAATCAGCCCCAGCATTTT	CAWRKTGGNQPQHF
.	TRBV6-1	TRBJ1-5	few	TGTGCCAGCAGTGGGTTTCCGGGCTACAATCAGCCCCAGCATTTT	CASSGFPGYNQPQHF
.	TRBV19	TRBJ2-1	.	TGTGCCAGTAGCCCAGGGCTATCTGGGTACAATGAGCAGTTCTTC	CASSPGLSGYNEQFF
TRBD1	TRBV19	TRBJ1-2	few	TGTGCCAGTAGTATAGAGGGCAGGGGGCCTGGCTACACCTTC	CASSIEGRGPGYTF
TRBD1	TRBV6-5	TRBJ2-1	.	TGTGCCAGCAGTCACCGGGACAGGGGACCAGTTGAGCAGTTCTTC	CASSHRDRGPVEQFF
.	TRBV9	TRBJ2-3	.	TGTGCCAGCAGCGTAGAGGCTTCCGGGGGGCGCACAGATACGCAGTATTTT	CASSVEASGGRTDTQYF
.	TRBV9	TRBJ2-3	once	TGTGCCAGCAGCGTAGGAACAGGGCAGGATAGGACAGATACGCAGTATTTT	CASSVGTGQDRTDTQYF
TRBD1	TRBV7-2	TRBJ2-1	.	TGTGCCAGCAGCTTGGGGACAGGGGACGTTGGTGAGCAGTTCTTC	CASSLGTGDVGEQFF
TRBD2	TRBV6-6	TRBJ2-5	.	TGTGCCAGCAGTTACTCACTAGCGGGAAAAGAGACCCAGTACTTC	CASSYSLAGKETQYF
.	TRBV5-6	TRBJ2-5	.	TGTGCCAGCACCCCGAGGAGTGAAGAGACCCAGTACTTC	CASTPRSEETQYF
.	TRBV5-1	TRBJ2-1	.	TGCGCCAGCAGCTTGGACTGGTCTAACCAGCAGTTCTTC	CASSLDWSNQQFF